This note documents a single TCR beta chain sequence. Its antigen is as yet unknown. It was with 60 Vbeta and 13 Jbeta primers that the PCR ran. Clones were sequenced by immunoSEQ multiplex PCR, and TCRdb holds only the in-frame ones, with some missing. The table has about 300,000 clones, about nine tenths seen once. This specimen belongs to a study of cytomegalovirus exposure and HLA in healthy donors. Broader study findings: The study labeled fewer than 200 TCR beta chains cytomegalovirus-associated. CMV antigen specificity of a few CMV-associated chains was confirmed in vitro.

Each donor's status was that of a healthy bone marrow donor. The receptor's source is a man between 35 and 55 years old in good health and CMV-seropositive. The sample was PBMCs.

The CDR3 is CASSEDRGSYGYTF. In DNA, the CDR3 is TGTGCCAGCAGCGAGGACAGGGGTAGCTATGGCTACACCTTC. The chain recombines TRBV5-4 with TRBJ1-2, with 9 bases fitting TRBD1. This CDR3 spans 14 amino acids. Trimming at V came to 4 bases and at J to 4 bases, leaving 5 bases not matched to a gene. Germline CDR1 reads SGHNT; CDR2 reads YYREEE (reference sequence).